The present T cell receptor beta chain was sequenced within a study of cytomegalovirus exposure and HLA in healthy donors. Study-level results: A later analysis showed that HLA-associated TCR beta chains had undergone more clonal expansion than equally common others. Later analysis associated a missense DCLRE1C variant with TCR beta V- and J-gene trimming. Most CMV-associated TCR beta chains appeared HLA-restricted in a later analysis.

The V and J ends lost 5 bases and 2 bases respectively, with 17 bases between them. This CDR3 region has 16 residues. Per germline, CDR1 MGHRA and CDR2 YSYEKL. A multiplex PCR was run with 60 Vbeta primers and 13 Jbeta primers. Sequencing used immunoSEQ multiplex PCR; TCRdb keeps in-frame clones, though not all of them. This table has about 180,000 clones, under 85% appearing once. In its sample, this clone was seen a few times. The antigen remains undetermined. The sequence was obtained from a human donor in good health. The V and J genes are TRBV4-1 and TRBJ2-3, with a possible D match to TRBD1 (5 bases). Sequenced material: PBMCs. The CDR3 loop is CASSFPSLGDTDTQYF. The CDR3 DNA reads as TGCGCCAGCAGCTTTCCCTCCCTAGGGGACACAGATACGCAGTATTTT.